Below are 6 T cell receptor beta chains sequenced from a single sample in a study of T cell changes during pregnancy in multiple sclerosis. Generated by immunoSEQ multiplex PCR, the TCRdb table keeps only in-frame clones and is missing some. The data hold 55,000 to 80,000 clones, with 90% observed a single time. This specimen consisted of peripheral blood, obtained after pregnancy. The receptor source for this set is a female donor in good health, enrolled as a control in a pregnancy study.

The chain employs TRBV2 and TRBJ2-5, with 11 bases that match TRBD2. Germline V gives CDR1 SNHLY, CDR2 FYNNEI. Trimming cost V 7 bases and J 2 bases; bases outside gene matches: 12. The CDR3 runs to 17 residues. This chain's CDR3 is CASKGTSGERAQETQYF. CDR3 nucleotide sequence: TGTGCCAGCAAGGGGACTAGCGGAGAAAGAGCTCAAGAGACCCAGTACTTC.

The chain carries TRBV4-1 and TRBJ2-6; 10 bases are a match to TRBD1. The CDR3 totals 16 residues. V trimming: 3 bases; J trimming: 3 bases; junction bases outside the gene matches: 2. Germline CDR1 is MGHRA and CDR2 is YSYEKL. As DNA, the CDR3 is TGCGCCAGCAGCCAGACAGGGGGCAGTGGGGCCAACGTCCTGACTTTC. Its protein product is CASSQTGGSGANVLTF.

The J gene is TRBJ1-5, the V gene TRBV29-1; D uncertain. This CDR3 region has 11 residues. The germline V and J ends were trimmed by 4 bases and 5 bases, with 6 bases remaining between them. Germline CDR1 and CDR2: SQVTM and ANQGSEA. The CDR3 here is CSVGVDQPQHF. The DNA of the CDR3 is TGCAGCGTTGGAGTGGATCAGCCCCAGCATTTT.

The chain uses TRBV15 and TRBJ2-3; 9 bases map to TRBD2. Germline CDR1 reads LNHNV; CDR2 reads YYDKDF (reference sequence). The V gene end was trimmed by 3 bases and the J gene end by 5 bases; junction bases not matched to a gene: 15. The CDR3 length is 18 residues. CDR3 amino acids: CATSRGLGGRAEIDTQYF. In DNA form, the CDR3 reads TGTGCCACCAGCAGGGGCTTGGGCGGGAGGGCCGAAATAGATACGCAGTATTTT. Filled out from reference TRBV15 and TRBJ2-3, the complete variable domain reads DAMVIQNPRYQVTQFGKPVTLSCSQTLNHNVMYWYQQKSSQAPKLLFHYYDKDFNNEADTPDNFQSRRPNTSFCFLDIRSPGLGDTAMYLCATSRGLGGRAEIDTQYFGPGTRLTVL.

This clone has just a few counts. This chain uses TRBV4-1 with TRBJ2-1; D is perhaps TRBD2 (6 bases). V was clipped by 5 bases and J by 0 bases, with 8 bases between them. The germline CDR1 and CDR2 sequences are MGHRA and YSYEKL. The CDR3 is 14 amino acids. The CDR3 bases are TGCGCCAGCAGCGCGGGGAGCTCCTACAATGAGCAGTTCTTC. It encodes CASSAGSSYNEQFF.

The V call is TRBV28, the J call TRBJ2-2; D unresolved. V lost 4 bases to trimming and J lost 3 bases, with 6 bases between them. Germline CDR1 is MDHEN and CDR2 is SYDVKM. The CDR3 length is 13 residues. The CDR3 here is CASSSLYTGELFF. The CDR3 DNA reads TGTGCCAGCAGTTCCCTCTACACCGGGGAGCTGTTTTTT.